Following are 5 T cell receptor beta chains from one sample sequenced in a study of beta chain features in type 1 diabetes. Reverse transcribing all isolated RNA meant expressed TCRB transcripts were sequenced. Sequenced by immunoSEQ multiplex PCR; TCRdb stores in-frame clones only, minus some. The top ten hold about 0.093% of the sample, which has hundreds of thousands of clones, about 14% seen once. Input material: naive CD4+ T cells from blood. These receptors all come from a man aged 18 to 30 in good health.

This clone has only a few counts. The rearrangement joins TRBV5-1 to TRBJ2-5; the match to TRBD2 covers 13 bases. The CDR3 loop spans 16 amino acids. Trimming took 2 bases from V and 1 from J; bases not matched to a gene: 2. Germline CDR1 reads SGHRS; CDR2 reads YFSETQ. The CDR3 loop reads CASSFGTSGVQETQYF. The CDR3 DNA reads TGCGCCAGCAGCTTCGGGACTAGCGGGGTCCAAGAGACCCAGTACTTC.

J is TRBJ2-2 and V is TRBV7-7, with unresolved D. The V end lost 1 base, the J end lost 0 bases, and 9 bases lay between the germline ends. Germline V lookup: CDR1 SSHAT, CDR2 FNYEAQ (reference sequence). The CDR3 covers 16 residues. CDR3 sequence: CASSLEGAANTGELFF. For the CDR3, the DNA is TGTGCCAGCAGCTTAGAGGGTGCAGCGAACACCGGGGAGCTGTTTTTT.

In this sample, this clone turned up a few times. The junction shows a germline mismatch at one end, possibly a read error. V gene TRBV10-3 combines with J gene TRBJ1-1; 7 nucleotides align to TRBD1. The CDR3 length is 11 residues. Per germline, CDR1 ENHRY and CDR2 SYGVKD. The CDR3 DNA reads TGTGCCATCAGCCGGGACAGTGAAGCTTCCTTT. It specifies CAISRDSEASF.

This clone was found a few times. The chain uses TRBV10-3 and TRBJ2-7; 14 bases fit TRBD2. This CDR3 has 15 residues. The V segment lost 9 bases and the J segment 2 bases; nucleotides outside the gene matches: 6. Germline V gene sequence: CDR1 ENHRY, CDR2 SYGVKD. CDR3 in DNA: TGTGCCATAGGGACTAGCGGGAGTTTCACCTACGAGCAGTACTTC. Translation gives CAIGTSGSFTYEQYF.

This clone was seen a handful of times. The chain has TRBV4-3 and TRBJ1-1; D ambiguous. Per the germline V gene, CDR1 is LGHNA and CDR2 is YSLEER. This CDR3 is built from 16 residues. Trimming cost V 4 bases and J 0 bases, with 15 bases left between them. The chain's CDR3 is CASSLIWTGMNTEAFF. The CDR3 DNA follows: TGCGCCAGCAGCCTAATATGGACGGGGATGAACACTGAAGCTTTCTTT.